This paragraph covers one T cell receptor (beta chain) sequence. Antigen: not known. The investigators reverse transcribed all of the isolated RNA, so they sequenced expressed TCRB transcripts. Produced via immunoSEQ multiplex PCR; TCRdb's table is partial and in-frame only. This sample yields hundreds of thousands of clones, of which approximately 30% are seen a single time; about 0.06% belongs to the top ten. This record belongs to a study of beta chain features in type 1 diabetes. Overall study findings and caveats: A potential influence of HLA type upon TCRB rearrangement remained unresolved herein. Patients' naive, central memory and regulatory TCRB repertoires appeared more alike than those of healthy donors.

Looked up from germline, CDR1 is SQVTM and CDR2 is ANQGSEA. Trimming pared 4 bases from V and 4 bases from J, leaving 10 bases between. The CDR3 runs 12 residues. Material for sequencing was naive CD4+ T cells from blood. J is TRBJ1-1 and V is TRBV29-1; a weak D match, TRBD1 (5 bases). The origin of this receptor is a man aged 18 to 30 in good health. CDR3 in amino acids: CSVASGSTEAFF. Here the CDR3 DNA reads TGCAGCGTTGCCTCAGGGTCCACTGAAGCTTTCTTT.